What follows are 8 T cell receptor beta chains derived from one specimen sequenced in a study of T cells after yellow fever vaccination. TCRdb re-called the 5' RACE reads through MiXCR, storing one row per CDR3 protein. The sample records hundreds of thousands of distinct CDR3 sequences, 13% being singletons. This sample comprised PBMCs, obtained on the day of the yellow fever booster vaccination. The source is a man aged 30-40 years who received the YFV17D yellow fever vaccine.

This clonotype was seen more than once but under ten times. The chain links TRBV7-3 to TRBJ2-1, with a possible D match to TRBD2 (5 bases). Germline loops: CDR1 SGHTA, CDR2 FQGTGA. Between the trimmed V and J ends, which lost 4 bases and 8 bases, there was a span of 18 bases. CDR3 size: 15 residues. The CDR3: CASSYSIGESYEQFF. DNA of the CDR3: TGTGCCAGCAGCTATTCAATCGGGGAGTCCTATGAGCAGTTCTTC.

This clonotype occurred a few times. The genes are TRBV29-1 and TRBJ1-2; D ambiguous. The V gene's germline CDR1 is SQVTM and CDR2 ANQGSEA. Trimming pared 4 bases from V and 0 bases from J, leaving 9 bases between. This CDR3 comprises 13 residues. This chain's CDR3 is CSVGAGANYGYTF. CDR3 nucleotides: TGCAGCGTTGGGGCAGGAGCTAACTATGGCTACACCTTC.

The chain uses TRBV7-9 and TRBJ1-2; 10 bases are a match to TRBD1. Germline V gene lookup returns CDR1 SEHNR and CDR2 FQNEAQ (reference sequence). This CDR3 has 15 amino acids. J lost 3 bases, V lost 5 bases, and 6 bases had no gene match. For the CDR3, the DNA is TGTGCCAGCAGCGGGGGGACAGGGGAATACTATGGCTACACCTTC. Encoded protein: CASSGGTGEYYGYTF.

The chain employs TRBV20-1 and TRBJ2-2, with 11 bases aligning to TRBD2. Germline CDR1 is DFQATT and CDR2 is SNEGSKA (reference sequence). The CDR3 length is 14 residues. The J segment lost 6 bases and the V segment lost 6 bases, leaving 6 bases of the junction unmatched. CDR3 nucleotide sequence: TGCAGTGCCAGAAATAGCGGGAGGGCCGGGGAGCTGTTTTTT. Protein product: CSARNSGRAGELFF.

The V call is TRBV9, the J call TRBJ2-7; 9 bases line up with TRBD2. V lost 3 bases and J lost 0; bases outside the gene matches: 1. The length of the CDR3 is 14 residues. Germline V gives CDR1 SGDLS, CDR2 YYNGEE. CDR3 loop: CASSGLADSYEQYF. The DNA of the CDR3 is TGTGCCAGCAGCGGACTAGCGGACTCCTACGAGCAGTACTTC.

This clonotype was picked up a small number of times. The rearrangement uses TRBV5-4 and TRBJ2-3; D perhaps matches TRBD2 (6 bases). Germline V gene data show CDR1 as SGHNT and CDR2 as YYREEE (reference sequence). Trimming stripped 4 bases from V and 1 base from J, with 16 bases between. CDR3 size: 16 residues. CDR3 DNA: TGTGCCAGCAGCCCCGGGGCGCGGGGCGGCACAGATACGCAGTATTTT. Translating gives CASSPGARGGTDTQYF.

This rearrangement joins TRBV5-1 to TRBJ2-1; D is undetermined. V lost 1 base, J lost 4 bases, and 9 bases lay in between. The CDR3 length is 14 residues. Germline CDR1 and CDR2: SGHRS and YFSETQ. The CDR3 region has the DNA TGCGCCAGCAGCTTGTCGTCCCAATACAATGAGCAGTTCTTC. Its protein product is CASSLSSQYNEQFF.

This clonotype occurred a few times. The chain carries TRBV5-1 and TRBJ1-2; D is unclear. The germline gives CDR1 SGHRS, CDR2 YFSETQ. This CDR3 has 15 amino acids. V was cut by 3 bases and J by 3 bases, with 15 bases left in between. The CDR3 bases are TGCGCCAGCAGCTCGGGTCCTAGGCAAGACTATGGCTACACCTTC. It is translated as CASSSGPRQDYGYTF.